This entry concerns a single T cell receptor beta chain. What it recognizes is unknown. These data originate in a study of blood T cells in healthy people across ages. Using a J-beta primer mix together with a sample-barcoded 5' primer, a second PCR was run for about 7 to 12 cycles. Each sample provided no less than 2.5 million CDR3-containing paired-end reads. TCRdb recomputed calls from the 5' RACE reads with MiXCR, one row per CDR3 protein. The data show about 1.8 million distinct CDR3 sequences, 49% seen once. Donors each provided about 10 milliliters of peripheral blood. Study-wide results and caveats: Both naive CD4+ cell counts and diversity were greater in long-lived donors than in aged donors.

Sequenced: blood. The TCR was taken from a woman aged 40 to 49 in good health.

The CDR3 region is CASSLALRGEQFF. The DNA for the CDR3 is TGTGCCAGCAGCTTAGCGCTTAGGGGTGAGCAGTTCTTC. V usage is TRBV7-2 and J usage is TRBJ2-1; a weak D match, TRBD1 (5 bases). The CDR3 contains 13 residues. Trimming left V 0 bases short and J 9 bases short, with 9 bases between. From germline, CDR1 is SGHTA and CDR2 FQGNSA. The full variable domain, rest sourced from reference TRBV7-2 and TRBJ2-1, is GAGVSQSPSNKVTEKGKDVELRCDPISGHTALYWYRQSLGQGLEFLIYFQGNSAPDKSGLPSDRFSAERTGGSVSTLTIQRTQQEDSAVYLCASSLALRGEQFFGPGTRLTVL.